This TCR beta chain was recovered during a study of blood T cell repertoires in COVID-19. Study overall: Italy, Spain and the United States were the sources of the convalescent and acute COVID-19 samples. Nucleic acid was either cDNA or gDNA, and it came from T cells, B-cell-depleted T cells, or PBMCs.

V lost 5 bases, J lost 10 bases, and 5 bases stayed unmatched. Germline loops: CDR1 SGHNT, CDR2 YENEEA. CDR3 length: 12 amino acids. In the source study's methods: Estimated nucleated cell counts came from reference gene primer amplification. Sequencing used immunoSEQ multiplex PCR; TCRdb keeps in-frame clones, though not all of them. The V and J calls and clone size come from that table; D and trimming were worked out from the DNA. The sample carries 120,000 or so clones, more than 70% recorded once. This receptor was identified in a man aged 55-75 years with acute or convalescent COVID-19. The specimen sequenced was peripheral blood. This chain connects TRBV11-3 to TRBJ2-1, with 7 bases matching TRBD2. CDR3 nucleotides: TGTGCCAGCAGCGCGACTAGCAACGAGCAGTTCTTC. Its protein product is CASSATSNEQFF. Full variable domain (remainder filled in from reference TRBV11-3 and TRBJ2-1): EAGVVQSPRYKIIEKKQPVAFWCNPISGHNTLYWYLQNLGQGPELLIRYENEEAVDDSQLPKDRFSAERLKGVDSTLKIQPAELGDSAVYLCASSATSNEQFFGPGTRLTVL.